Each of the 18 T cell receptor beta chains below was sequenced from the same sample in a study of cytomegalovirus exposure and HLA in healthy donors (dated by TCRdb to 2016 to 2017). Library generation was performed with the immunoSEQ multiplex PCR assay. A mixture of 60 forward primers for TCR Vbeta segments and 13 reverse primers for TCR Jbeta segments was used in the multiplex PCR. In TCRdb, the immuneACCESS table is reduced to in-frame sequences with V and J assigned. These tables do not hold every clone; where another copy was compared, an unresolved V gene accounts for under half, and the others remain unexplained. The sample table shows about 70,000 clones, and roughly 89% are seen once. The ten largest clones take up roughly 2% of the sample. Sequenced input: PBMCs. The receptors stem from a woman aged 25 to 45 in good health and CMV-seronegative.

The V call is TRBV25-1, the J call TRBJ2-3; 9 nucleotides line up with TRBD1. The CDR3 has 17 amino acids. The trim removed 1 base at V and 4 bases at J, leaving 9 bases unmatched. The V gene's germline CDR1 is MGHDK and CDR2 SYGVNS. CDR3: CASSEWVGTGSADTQYF. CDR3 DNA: TGTGCCAGCAGTGAATGGGTCGGGACAGGGTCCGCAGATACGCAGTATTTT.

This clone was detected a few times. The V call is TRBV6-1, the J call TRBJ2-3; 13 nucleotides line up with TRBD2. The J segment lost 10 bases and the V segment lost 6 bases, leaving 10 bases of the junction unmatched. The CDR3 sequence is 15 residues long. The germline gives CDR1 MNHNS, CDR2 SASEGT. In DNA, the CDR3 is TGTGCCAGCAGAGGGGGACTAGCGGGACAAAATTCGCAGTATTTT. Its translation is CASRGGLAGQNSQYF.

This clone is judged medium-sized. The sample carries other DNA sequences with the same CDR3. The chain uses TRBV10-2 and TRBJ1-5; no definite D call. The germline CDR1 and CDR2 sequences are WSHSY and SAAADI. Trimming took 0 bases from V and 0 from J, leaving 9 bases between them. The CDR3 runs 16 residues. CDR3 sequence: CASSESPGNSNQPQHF. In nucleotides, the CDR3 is TGCGCCAGCAGTGAGTCGCCGGGGAATAGCAATCAGCCCCAGCATTTT.

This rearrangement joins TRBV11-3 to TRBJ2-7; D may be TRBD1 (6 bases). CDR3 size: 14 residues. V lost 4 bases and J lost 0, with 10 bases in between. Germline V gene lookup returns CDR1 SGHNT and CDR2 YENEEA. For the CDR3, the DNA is TGTGCCAGCAGCTCTCAGGGGCCCTCCTACGAGCAGTACTTC. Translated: CASSSQGPSYEQYF.

CDR3 coding DNA: TGTGCCAGCAGCTCTAGGGGGGGCTCTGAAGCTTTCTTT. This gives the protein CASSSRGGSEAFF. V gene TRBV7-9 combines with J gene TRBJ1-1; D may be TRBD1 (6 bases). The CDR3 is 13 residues long. Germline-derived CDR1 and CDR2 are SEHNR and FQNEAQ (reference sequence). The V gene lost 4 bases and the J gene lost 6 bases, with 12 bases spanning the gap.

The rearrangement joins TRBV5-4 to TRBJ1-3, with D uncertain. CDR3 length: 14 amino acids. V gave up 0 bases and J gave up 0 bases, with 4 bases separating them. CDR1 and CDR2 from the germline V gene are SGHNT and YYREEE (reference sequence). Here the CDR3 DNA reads TGTGCCAGCAGCTTGGCAGTCTCTGGAAACACCATATATTTT. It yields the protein CASSLAVSGNTIYF.

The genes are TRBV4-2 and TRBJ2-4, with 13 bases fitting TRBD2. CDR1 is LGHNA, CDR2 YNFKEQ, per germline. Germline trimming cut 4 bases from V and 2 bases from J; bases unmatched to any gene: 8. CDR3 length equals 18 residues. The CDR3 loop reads CASSPAPTSGRSKNIQYF. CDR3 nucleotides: TGTGCCAGCAGCCCCGCTCCGACTAGCGGGAGGTCCAAAAACATTCAGTACTTC.

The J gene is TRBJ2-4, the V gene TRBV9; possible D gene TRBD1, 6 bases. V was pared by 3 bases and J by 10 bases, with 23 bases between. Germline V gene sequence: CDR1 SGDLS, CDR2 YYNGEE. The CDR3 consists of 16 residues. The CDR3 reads CASSGTTPDPRGIQYF. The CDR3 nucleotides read TGTGCCAGCAGCGGGACGACCCCCGACCCTAGGGGGATTCAGTACTTC.

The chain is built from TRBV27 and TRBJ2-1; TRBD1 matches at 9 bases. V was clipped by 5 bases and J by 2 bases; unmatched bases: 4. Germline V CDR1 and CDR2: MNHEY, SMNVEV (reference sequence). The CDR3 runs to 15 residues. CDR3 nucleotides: TGTGCCAGCAGTCCCGGGACAGGGACCTACAATGAGCAGTTCTTC. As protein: CASSPGTGTYNEQFF.

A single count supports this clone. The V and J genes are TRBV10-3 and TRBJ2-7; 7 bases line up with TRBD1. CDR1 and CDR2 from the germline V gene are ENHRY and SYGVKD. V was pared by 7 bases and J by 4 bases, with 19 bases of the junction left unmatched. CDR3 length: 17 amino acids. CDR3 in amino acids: CAIKGRGLEGPLYEQYF. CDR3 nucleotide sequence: TGTGCCATCAAAGGCAGGGGGTTAGAGGGCCCTCTATACGAGCAGTACTTC.

In DNA, the CDR3 is TGCGCCAGCAGCTTGAGGGTAGCGGGAGGGCTGGTTGACAATGAGCAGTTCTTC. This encodes CASSLRVAGGLVDNEQFF. The chain is built from TRBV5-1 and TRBJ2-1, with 11 bases lining up with TRBD2. Germline values: CDR1 SGHRS, CDR2 YFSETQ. Unmatched junction bases numbered 11, after V lost 1 base and J lost 5 bases. The CDR3 extends over 18 amino acids.

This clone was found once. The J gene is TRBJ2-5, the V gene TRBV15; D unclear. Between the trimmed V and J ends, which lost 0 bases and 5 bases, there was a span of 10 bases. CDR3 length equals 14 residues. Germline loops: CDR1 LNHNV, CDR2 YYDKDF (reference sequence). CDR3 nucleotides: TGTGCCACCAGCAGAGATCGAGGCACGGAGACCCAGTACTTC. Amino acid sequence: CATSRDRGTETQYF.

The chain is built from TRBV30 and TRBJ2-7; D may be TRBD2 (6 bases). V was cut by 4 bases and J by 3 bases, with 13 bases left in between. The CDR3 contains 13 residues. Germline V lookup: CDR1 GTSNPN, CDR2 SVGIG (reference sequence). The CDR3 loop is CAWKGGRDYEQYF. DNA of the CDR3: TGTGCCTGGAAGGGAGGCAGGGACTACGAGCAGTACTTC. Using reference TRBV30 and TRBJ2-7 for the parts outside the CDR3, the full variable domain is SQTIHQWPATLVQPVGSPLSLECTVEGTSNPNLYWYRQAAGRGLQLLFYSVGIGQISSEVPQNLSASRPQDRQFILSSKKLLLSDSGFYLCAWKGGRDYEQYFGPGTRLTVT.

In nucleotides, the CDR3 is TGCGCCAGCAGCCAACACCTTACAGGGGTCGAGCAGTACTTC. It encodes CASSQHLTGVEQYF. The gene calls are TRBV4-3 and TRBJ2-7, with 7 bases identical to TRBD1. The germline V gene encodes CDR1 LGHNA and CDR2 YSLEER. Losses at the gene ends were 2 bases for V and 6 bases for J; bases not matched to a gene: 7. The CDR3 loop spans 14 amino acids.

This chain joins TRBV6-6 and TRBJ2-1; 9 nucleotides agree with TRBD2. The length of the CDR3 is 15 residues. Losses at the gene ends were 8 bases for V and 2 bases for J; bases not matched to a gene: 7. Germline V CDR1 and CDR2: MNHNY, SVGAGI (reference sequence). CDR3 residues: CASCATSGAYNEQFF. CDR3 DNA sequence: TGTGCCAGCTGCGCGACTAGCGGTGCCTACAATGAGCAGTTCTTC.

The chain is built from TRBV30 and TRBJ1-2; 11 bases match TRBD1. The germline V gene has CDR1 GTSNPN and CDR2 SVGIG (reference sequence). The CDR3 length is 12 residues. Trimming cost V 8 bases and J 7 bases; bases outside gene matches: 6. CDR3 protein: CAGPGQGGGYTF. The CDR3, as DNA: TGTGCCGGGCCGGGACAGGGGGGTGGCTACACCTTC.

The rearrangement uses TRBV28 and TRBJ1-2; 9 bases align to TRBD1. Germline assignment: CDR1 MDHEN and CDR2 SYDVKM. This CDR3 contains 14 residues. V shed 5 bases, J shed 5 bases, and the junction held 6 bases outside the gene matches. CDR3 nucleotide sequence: TGTGCCAGCAGTCCTATCGACAGGGGGTATGGCTACACCTTC. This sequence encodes CASSPIDRGYGYTF.

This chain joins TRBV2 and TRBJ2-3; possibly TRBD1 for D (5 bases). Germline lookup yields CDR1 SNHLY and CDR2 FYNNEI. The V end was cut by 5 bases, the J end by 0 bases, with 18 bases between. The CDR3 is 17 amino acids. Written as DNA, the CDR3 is TGTGCCAGCAGTATCTATCTCCGACAGTTCAGCACAGATACGCAGTATTTT. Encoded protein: CASSIYLRQFSTDTQYF. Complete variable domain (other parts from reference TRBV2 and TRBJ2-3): EPEVTQTPSHQVTQMGQEVILRCVPISNHLYFYWYRQILGQKVEFLVSFYNNEISEKSEIFDDQFSVERPDGSNFTLKIRSTKLEDSAMYFCASSIYLRQFSTDTQYFGPGTRLTVL.